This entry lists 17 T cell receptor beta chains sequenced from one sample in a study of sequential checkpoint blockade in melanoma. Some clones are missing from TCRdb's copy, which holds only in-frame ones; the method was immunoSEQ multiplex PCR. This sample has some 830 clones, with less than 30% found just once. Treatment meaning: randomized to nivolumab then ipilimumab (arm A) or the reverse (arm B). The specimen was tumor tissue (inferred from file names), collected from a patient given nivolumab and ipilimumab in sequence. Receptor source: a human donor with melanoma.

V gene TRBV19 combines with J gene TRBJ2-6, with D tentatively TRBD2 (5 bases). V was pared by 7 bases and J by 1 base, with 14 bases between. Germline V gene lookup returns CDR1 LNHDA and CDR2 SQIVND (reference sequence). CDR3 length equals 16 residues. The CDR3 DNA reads TGTGCCAGTACGCCGGACGGAGGTTCTGGGGCCAACGTCCTGACTTTC. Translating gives CASTPDGGSGANVLTF.

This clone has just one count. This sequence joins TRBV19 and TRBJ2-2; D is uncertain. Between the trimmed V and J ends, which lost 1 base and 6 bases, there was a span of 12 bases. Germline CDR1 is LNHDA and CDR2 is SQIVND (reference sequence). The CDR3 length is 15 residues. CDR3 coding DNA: TGTGCCAGTAGTATAGTCCAGGTGGTGGCCGGGGAGCTGTTTTTT. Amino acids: CASSIVQVVAGELFF.

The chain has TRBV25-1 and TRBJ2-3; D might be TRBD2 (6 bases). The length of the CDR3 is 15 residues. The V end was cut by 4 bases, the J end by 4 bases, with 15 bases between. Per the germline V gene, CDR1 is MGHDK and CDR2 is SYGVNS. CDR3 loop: CASSGSEGRSDTQYF. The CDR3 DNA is TGTGCCAGCAGTGGGTCGGAGGGCCGCTCAGATACGCAGTATTTT.

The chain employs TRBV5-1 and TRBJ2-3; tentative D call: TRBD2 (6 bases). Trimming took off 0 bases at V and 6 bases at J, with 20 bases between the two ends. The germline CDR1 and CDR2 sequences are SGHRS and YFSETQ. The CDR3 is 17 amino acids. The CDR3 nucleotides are TGCGCCAGCAGCTTGGGGGCCTTCGGGGGAAGAAGGGATACGCAGTATTTT. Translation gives CASSLGAFGGRRDTQYF.

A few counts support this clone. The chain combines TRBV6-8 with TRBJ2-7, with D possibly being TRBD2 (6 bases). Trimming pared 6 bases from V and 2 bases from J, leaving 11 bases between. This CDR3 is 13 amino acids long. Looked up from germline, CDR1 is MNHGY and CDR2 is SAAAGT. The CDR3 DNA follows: TGTGCCAGCAGCCCACGACTAGCCTACGAGCAGTACTTC. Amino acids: CASSPRLAYEQYF.

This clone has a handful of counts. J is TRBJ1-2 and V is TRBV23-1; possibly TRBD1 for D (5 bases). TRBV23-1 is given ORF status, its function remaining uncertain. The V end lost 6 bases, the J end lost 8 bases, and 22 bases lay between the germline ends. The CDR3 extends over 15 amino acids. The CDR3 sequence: CASSQGAGWAYGYTF. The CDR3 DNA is TGCGCCAGCAGCCAAGGGGCCGGGTGGGCATACGGCTACACCTTC.

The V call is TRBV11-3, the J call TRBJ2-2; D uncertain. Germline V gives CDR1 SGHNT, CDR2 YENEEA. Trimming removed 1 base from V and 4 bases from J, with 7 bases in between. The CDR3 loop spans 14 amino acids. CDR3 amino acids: CASSLVSFTGELFF. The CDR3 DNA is TGTGCCAGCAGCTTAGTATCCTTCACCGGGGAGCTGTTTTTT.

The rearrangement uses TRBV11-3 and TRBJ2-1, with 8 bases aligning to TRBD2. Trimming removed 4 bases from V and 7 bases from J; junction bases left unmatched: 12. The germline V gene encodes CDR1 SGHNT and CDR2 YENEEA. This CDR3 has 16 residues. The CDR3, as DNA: TGTGCCAGCAGCTCCAGCCCCCGGGGGGGCCGGAATGAGCAGTTCTTC. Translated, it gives CASSSSPRGGRNEQFF. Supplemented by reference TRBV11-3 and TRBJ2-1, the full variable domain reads EAGVVQSPRYKIIEKKQPVAFWCNPISGHNTLYWYLQNLGQGPELLIRYENEEAVDDSQLPKDRFSAERLKGVDSTLKIQPAELGDSAVYLCASSSSPRGGRNEQFFGPGTRLTVL.

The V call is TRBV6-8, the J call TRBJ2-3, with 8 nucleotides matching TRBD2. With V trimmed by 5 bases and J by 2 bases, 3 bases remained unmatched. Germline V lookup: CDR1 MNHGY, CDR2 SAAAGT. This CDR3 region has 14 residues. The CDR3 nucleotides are TGTGCCAGCAGTCCGACTAGCGACACAGATACGCAGTATTTT. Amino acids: CASSPTSDTDTQYF.

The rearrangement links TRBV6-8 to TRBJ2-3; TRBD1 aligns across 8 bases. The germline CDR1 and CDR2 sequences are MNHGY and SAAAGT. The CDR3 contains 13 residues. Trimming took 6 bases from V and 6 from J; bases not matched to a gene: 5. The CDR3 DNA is TGTGCCAGCAGGGCGACAGGGGACGATACGCAGTATTTT. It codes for CASRATGDDTQYF.

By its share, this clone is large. CDR3 protein: CASSREPGQGQETQYF. CDR3 nucleotides: TGCGCCAGCAGCCGAGAACCGGGACAGGGGCAAGAGACCCAGTACTTC. The J gene is TRBJ2-5, the V gene TRBV4-1, with 10 bases matching TRBD1. The CDR3 runs 16 residues. From germline, CDR1 is MGHRA and CDR2 YSYEKL. V trimming: 4 bases; J trimming: 2 bases; junction bases outside the gene matches: 7.

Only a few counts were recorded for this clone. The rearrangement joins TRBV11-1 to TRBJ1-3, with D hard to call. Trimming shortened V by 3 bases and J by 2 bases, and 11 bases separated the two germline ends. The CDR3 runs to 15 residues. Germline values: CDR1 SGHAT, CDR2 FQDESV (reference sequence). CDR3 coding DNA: TGTGCCAGCAGCTTGGTAGGCGGGACTGGAAACACCATATATTTT. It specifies CASSLVGGTGNTIYF.

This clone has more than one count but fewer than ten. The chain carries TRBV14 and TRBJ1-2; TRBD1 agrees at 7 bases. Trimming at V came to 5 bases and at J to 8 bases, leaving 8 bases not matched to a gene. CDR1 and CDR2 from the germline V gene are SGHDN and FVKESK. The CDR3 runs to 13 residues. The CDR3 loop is CASSNRGVGGYTF. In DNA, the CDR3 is TGTGCCAGCAGCAACAGGGGAGTGGGAGGCTACACCTTC.

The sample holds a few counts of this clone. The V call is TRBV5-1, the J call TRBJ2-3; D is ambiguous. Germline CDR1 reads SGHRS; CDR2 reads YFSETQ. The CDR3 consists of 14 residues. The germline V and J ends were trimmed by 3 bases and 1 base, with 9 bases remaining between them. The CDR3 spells CASSSPEGTDTQYF. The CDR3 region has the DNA TGCGCCAGCAGCTCCCCCGAGGGCACAGATACGCAGTATTTT.

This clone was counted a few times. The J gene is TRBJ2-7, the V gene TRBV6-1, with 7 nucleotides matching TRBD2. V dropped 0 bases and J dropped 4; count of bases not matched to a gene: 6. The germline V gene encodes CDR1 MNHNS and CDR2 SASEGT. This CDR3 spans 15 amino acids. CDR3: CASSEASGGGYEQYF. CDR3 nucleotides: TGTGCCAGCAGTGAAGCGTCGGGGGGAGGATACGAGCAGTACTTC.

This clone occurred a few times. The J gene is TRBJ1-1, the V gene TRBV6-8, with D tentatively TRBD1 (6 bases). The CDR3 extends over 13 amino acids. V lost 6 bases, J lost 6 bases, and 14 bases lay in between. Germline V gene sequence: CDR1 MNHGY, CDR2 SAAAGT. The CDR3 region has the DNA TGTGCCAGCAGGCCGGGACAAAAGCCTGAAGCTTTCTTT. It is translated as CASRPGQKPEAFF.

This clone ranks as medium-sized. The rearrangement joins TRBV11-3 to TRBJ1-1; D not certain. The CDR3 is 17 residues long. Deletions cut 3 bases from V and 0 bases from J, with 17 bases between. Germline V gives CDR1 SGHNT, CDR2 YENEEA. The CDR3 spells CASSFQYPGPMNTEAFF. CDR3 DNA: TGTGCCAGCAGCTTCCAGTACCCGGGCCCCATGAACACTGAAGCTTTCTTT.